What follows are 5 T cell receptor beta chains derived from one specimen sequenced in a study of tumor-infiltrating lymphocytes in primary liver carcinoma. In addition to blood RNA drawn from unsorted whole blood, germline DNA was extracted. Total RNA (approximately 500 ng) served as template for TCR beta cDNA synthesis primed by a constant-region primer. Libraries covering TCR beta were generated through three nested multiplex PCR rounds (using a slightly modified ARM-PCR). A C-beta reverse primer was combined with TRBV1-TRBV30 forward primers in the first two PCR rounds, and each round had approximately 9 cycles. TCRdb independently ran MiXCR on the multiplex PCR reads; one entry per CDR3 protein. The table records 300,000 to 350,000 distinct CDR3 sequences, roughly 61% of them present only once. The sample comprised peripheral blood. All receptors derive from a man aged 40-50 years with primary liver carcinoma and hepatitis B virus infection.

This clonotype has ten or more counts. V usage is TRBV6-5 and J usage is TRBJ2-2; 9 bases agree with TRBD1. The trim removed 6 bases at V and 4 bases at J, leaving 3 bases unmatched. This CDR3 has 14 residues. CDR1 MNHEY and CDR2 SVGAGI come from the germline V gene. The CDR3 loop reads CASRTGGGTGELFF. CDR3 DNA: TGTGCCAGCAGAACAGGGGGCGGCACCGGGGAGCTGTTTTTT.

This clonotype has at least ten counts. The chain recombines TRBV6-6 with TRBJ2-5, with D unresolved. V lost 5 bases and J lost 2, with 9 bases in between. There are 13 residues in the CDR3. The germline V gene has CDR1 MNHNY and CDR2 SVGAGI (reference sequence). The CDR3 DNA follows: TGTGCCAGCAGTGGCGGACCGCAAGAGACCCAGTACTTC. Its translation is CASSGGPQETQYF.

In this sample, this clonotype turned up many times. V usage is TRBV5-4 and J usage is TRBJ2-5; 7 bases align to TRBD1. The junction had 7 bases not matched to a gene; V was cut back by 4 bases and J by 1 base. The CDR3 consists of 15 residues. Per the germline V gene, CDR1 is SGHNT and CDR2 is YYREEE (reference sequence). CDR3 coding DNA: TGTGCCAGCAGCCTAGACAGGGAAACCCAAGAGACCCAGTACTTC. It is translated as CASSLDRETQETQYF.

This clonotype occurred many times. The chain employs TRBV5-5 and TRBJ1-5; D is perhaps TRBD1 (5 bases). V gave up 4 bases and J gave up 1 base, with 9 bases separating them. Germline assignment: CDR1 SGHKS and CDR2 YYEKEE (reference sequence). The CDR3 spans 14 residues. The DNA for the CDR3 is TGTGCCAGCAGCCAGCAGGGCAGCAATCAGCCCCAGCATTTT. This translates into CASSQQGSNQPQHF.

Note on this clonotype: A read error may be the cause here, since a much bigger clone is one base away. The V gene is TRBV6-5, the J gene TRBJ1-3; D is unresolved. This CDR3 comprises 13 residues. CDR1 and CDR2 (germline): MNHEY, SVGAGI. CDR3 region: CAGRKGGGNTIYF. The CDR3 DNA reads as TGTGCCGGCAGAAAAGGAGGAGGAAACACCATATATTTT.